Each of the 26 T cell receptor beta chains below was sequenced from the same sample in a study of shared clonotypes between healthy human individuals. Clones were read by immunoSEQ multiplex PCR, and TCRdb kept only the in-frame ones, dropping some. The table includes 2,100,000 or so clones, more than 90% detected once. Source material: naive CD4+ T cells sorted from blood. Subset given: CD45RA+ positively selected. The receptors were gathered from a young man in good health.

A single count supports this clone. The rearrangement links TRBV6-6 to TRBJ2-5; D is perhaps TRBD1 (6 bases). Germline loops: CDR1 MNHNY, CDR2 SVGAGI (reference sequence). V lost 2 bases, J lost 5 bases, and 12 bases lay in between. The CDR3 is 14 residues long. In DNA, the CDR3 is TGTGCCAGCAGTTACCTGGACCAGGGGGAGACCCAGTACTTC. It specifies CASSYLDQGETQYF.

The chain carries TRBV2 and TRBJ1-5, with a tentative D call TRBD1 (6 bases). V lost 6 bases, J lost 4 bases, and 7 bases lay in between. Germline CDR1 reads SNHLY; CDR2 reads FYNNEI. This CDR3 has 12 residues. The CDR3 DNA follows: TGTGCCAGCAGGGACAGAAATCAGCCCCAGCATTTT. It yields the protein CASRDRNQPQHF.

In nucleotides, the CDR3 is TGTGCCAGCAGCCTGACCAGGGGTTTTGGGGCCAACGTCCTGACTTTC. Amino acid sequence: CASSLTRGFGANVLTF. The V gene is TRBV5-4, the J gene TRBJ2-6; a weak D match, TRBD1 (6 bases). Germline CDR1 is SGHNT and CDR2 is YYREEE (reference sequence). This CDR3 has 16 residues. The V and J ends lost 4 bases and 3 bases respectively, with 14 bases between them.

This clone was observed a single time. The V call is TRBV5-1, the J call TRBJ1-6; possibly TRBD1 for D (5 bases). The CDR3 has 14 amino acids. V dropped 0 bases and J dropped 10 bases, with 11 bases sitting between them. CDR1 SGHRS and CDR2 YFSETQ come from the germline V gene. The CDR3 nucleotides are TGCGCCAGCAGCTTGGCCGGAAAGGGGTCACCCCTCCACTTT. It codes for CASSLAGKGSPLHF.

The chain has TRBV10-3 and TRBJ2-2; 11 bases align to TRBD1. This CDR3 comprises 15 residues. The V segment lost 6 bases and the J segment 5 bases; nucleotides outside the gene matches: 5. Germline lookup yields CDR1 ENHRY and CDR2 SYGVKD. The DNA for the CDR3 is TGTGCCATCAGCCCGGGACAGGGGGAAACCGGGGAGCTGTTTTTT. Protein product: CAISPGQGETGELFF.

V usage is TRBV11-2 and J usage is TRBJ2-7; 12 nucleotides align to TRBD2. The V and J ends lost 3 bases and 2 bases, in that order; junction bases with no gene match: 2. The germline V gene has CDR1 SGHAT and CDR2 FQNNGV. The CDR3 extends over 15 amino acids. The CDR3 loop reads CASSFPSGRAYEQYF. CDR3 nucleotide sequence: TGTGCCAGCAGCTTCCCTAGCGGGAGGGCCTACGAGCAGTACTTC.

The chain links TRBV30 to TRBJ1-3; D is ambiguous. The CDR3 sequence is 13 residues long. The germline V gene encodes CDR1 GTSNPN and CDR2 SVGIG (reference sequence). Trimming stripped 0 bases from V and 2 bases from J, with 5 bases between. The CDR3 DNA reads TGTGCCTGGAGTGTCGGTGCTGGAAACACCATATATTTT. Its translation is CAWSVGAGNTIYF. Looking up the rest from reference TRBV30 and TRBJ1-3 gives the full variable domain: SQTIHQWPATLVQPVGSPLSLECTVEGTSNPNLYWYRQAAGRGLQLLFYSVGIGQISSEVPQNLSASRPQDRQFILSSKKLLLSDSGFYLCAWSVGAGNTIYFGEGSWLTVV.

This rearrangement joins TRBV6-6 to TRBJ1-2; D may be TRBD1 (6 bases). CDR3 length equals 14 residues. The V and J ends lost 11 bases and 1 base respectively, with 17 bases between them. Germline CDR1 is MNHNY and CDR2 is SVGAGI (reference sequence). CDR3 amino acids: CASTGGLNNYGYTF. CDR3 in DNA: TGTGCCTCCACGGGGGGGCTGAATAACTATGGCTACACCTTC.

The chain couples TRBV5-1 to TRBJ2-7; D might be TRBD2 (6 bases). This CDR3 has 14 residues. Trimming took off 5 bases at V and 2 bases at J, with 14 bases between the two ends. The germline CDR1 and CDR2 sequences are SGHRS and YFSETQ. CDR3 sequence reads: CASSITGGAYEQYF. CDR3 coding DNA: TGCGCCAGCAGTATAACAGGCGGGGCCTACGAGCAGTACTTC.

The CDR3 reads CASSEARPGGERYF. The CDR3 region has the DNA TGTGCCAGCAGTGAAGCTAGGCCCGGGGGGGAGAGGTACTTC. V usage is TRBV2 and J usage is TRBJ2-7; 8 nucleotides align to TRBD2. The junction had 10 bases not matched to a gene; V was cut back by 0 bases and J by 12 bases. Germline V gene sequence: CDR1 SNHLY, CDR2 FYNNEI. This CDR3 region has 14 residues. Variable domain in full (rest from reference TRBV2 and TRBJ2-7): EPEVTQTPSHQVTQMGQEVILRCVPISNHLYFYWYRQILGQKVEFLVSFYNNEISEKSEIFDDQFSVERPDGSNFTLKIRSTKLEDSAMYFCASSEARPGGERYFGPGTRLTVT.

This chain's CDR3 is CASGPVGTPNEKLFF. CDR3 coding DNA: TGTGCCAGCGGGCCCGTCGGGACACCTAATGAAAAACTGTTTTTT. The chain recombines TRBV2 with TRBJ1-4; D possibly corresponds to TRBD1 (6 bases). The CDR3 covers 15 residues. CDR1 and CDR2 (germline): SNHLY, FYNNEI. Between the trimmed V and J ends, which lost 8 bases and 3 bases, there was a span of 16 bases.

Points on this clone: This sample includes further DNA sequences coding for the same CDR3. The V and J genes are TRBV5-1 and TRBJ1-1, with TRBD1 identical over 8 bases. Germline CDR1 and CDR2: SGHRS and YFSETQ. This CDR3 is built from 15 residues. The V segment lost 4 bases and the J segment 0 bases; nucleotides outside the gene matches: 5. This CDR3 reads CASSPDRGVNTEAFF. CDR3 DNA: TGCGCCAGCAGCCCAGACAGGGGTGTGAACACTGAAGCTTTCTTT.

The chain recombines TRBV11-2 with TRBJ1-3, with TRBD1 as a possible D gene (6 bases). Germline-derived CDR1 and CDR2 are SGHAT and FQNNGV. This CDR3 is built from 18 residues. V lost 7 bases, J lost 0 bases, and 22 bases lay in between. CDR3 in amino acids: CASTRGRAAPGSGNTIYF. CDR3 coding DNA: TGTGCCAGCACCAGGGGCCGGGCCGCCCCCGGCTCTGGAAACACCATATATTTT.

The V call is TRBV7-2, the J call TRBJ2-2; possible D gene TRBD2, 6 bases. CDR1 is SGHTA and CDR2 is FQGNSA in the germline V gene. There are 16 residues in the CDR3. The V and J ends lost 1 base and 6 bases respectively, with 15 bases between them. The CDR3 spells CASSLDSGGEAGELFF. CDR3 DNA sequence: TGTGCCAGCAGCTTAGATAGTGGCGGGGAAGCCGGGGAGCTGTTTTTT.

J is TRBJ2-7 and V is TRBV4-1; a weak D match, TRBD2 (6 bases). The CDR3 is made up of 16 amino acids. The germline V and J ends were trimmed by 1 base and 0 bases, with 13 bases remaining between them. Per germline, CDR1 MGHRA and CDR2 YSYEKL. CDR3 sequence: CASSQVGGADSYEQYF. Here the CDR3 DNA reads TGCGCCAGCAGCCAAGTGGGGGGAGCGGACTCCTACGAGCAGTACTTC.

The rearrangement joins TRBV6-1 to TRBJ2-3; possible D gene TRBD1, 6 bases. The CDR3 is 13 amino acids. Per the germline V gene, CDR1 is MNHNS and CDR2 is SASEGT. V was pared by 2 bases and J by 9 bases, with 12 bases between. CDR3 sequence (DNA): TGTGCCAGCAGTGAATCAGGGGTCCCGACGCAGTATTTT. This encodes CASSESGVPTQYF.

V is TRBV5-1 and J is TRBJ2-5; D is ambiguous. Germline assignment: CDR1 SGHRS and CDR2 YFSETQ. V gave up 2 bases and J gave up 5 bases, with 7 bases separating them. CDR3 length equals 12 residues. CDR3 sequence: CASSLTIETQYF. The DNA for the CDR3 is TGCGCCAGCAGCTTAACTATCGAGACCCAGTACTTC.

V and J are TRBV5-4 and TRBJ1-1, with a weak D call TRBD1 (5 bases). The V and J ends lost 3 bases and 6 bases respectively, with 18 bases between them. This CDR3 has 15 residues. Per the germline V gene, CDR1 is SGHNT and CDR2 is YYREEE (reference sequence). The CDR3 spells CASSSTVGALAEAFF. CDR3 DNA: TGTGCCAGCAGCTCCACGGTAGGGGCTCTCGCTGAAGCTTTCTTT. The full variable domain, rest sourced from reference TRBV5-4 and TRBJ1-1, is ETGVTQSPTHLIKTRGQQVTLRCSSQSGHNTVSWYQQALGQGPQFIFQYYREEENGRGNFPPRFSGLQFPNYSSELNVNALELDDSALYLCASSSTVGALAEAFFGQGTRLTVV.

The chain links TRBV11-2 to TRBJ2-7, with D tentatively TRBD1 (5 bases). Germline CDR1 SGHAT, CDR2 FQNNGV. Trimming took off 0 bases at V and 2 bases at J, with 8 bases between the two ends. The CDR3 runs to 14 residues. The CDR3 sequence: CASSLDRAAYEQYF. Here the CDR3 DNA reads TGTGCCAGCAGCTTAGACAGGGCCGCCTACGAGCAGTACTTC.

The rearrangement joins TRBV5-1 to TRBJ2-7; 7 bases are shared with TRBD1. Germline V gene sequence: CDR1 SGHRS, CDR2 YFSETQ. The trim removed 4 bases at V and 4 bases at J, leaving 11 bases unmatched. CDR3 length equals 15 residues. CDR3 amino acids: CASSRTGTDNYEQYF. The CDR3 nucleotides read TGCGCCAGCAGCCGAACCGGGACAGACAATTACGAGCAGTACTTC.

The chain joins TRBV2 to TRBJ2-3, with D tentatively TRBD1 (6 bases). Germline CDR1 SNHLY, CDR2 FYNNEI. The CDR3 contains 13 residues. Trimming stripped 5 bases from V and 6 bases from J, with 12 bases between. CDR3 region: CASSYRERDTQYF. CDR3 coding DNA: TGTGCCAGCAGTTACAGGGAGAGGGATACGCAGTATTTT.

To note about this clone: The sample has other DNA sequences that encode this CDR3 too. This chain joins TRBV18 and TRBJ2-5; perhaps TRBD2 as D (5 bases). The CDR3 length is 14 residues. Germline V gene data show CDR1 as KGHSH and CDR2 as LQKENI. Trimming left V 1 base short and J 4 bases short, with 10 bases between. CDR3 sequence: CASSPQGVGETQYF. CDR3 DNA sequence: TGTGCCAGCTCACCACAGGGAGTGGGAGAGACCCAGTACTTC. Full variable domain (remainder filled in from reference TRBV18 and TRBJ2-5): NAGVMQNPRHLVRRRGQEARLRCSPMKGHSHVYWYRQLPEEGLKFMVYLQKENIIDESGMPKERFSAEFPKEGPSILRIQQVVRGDSAAYFCASSPQGVGETQYFGPGTRLLVL.

The chain is built from TRBV5-1 and TRBJ1-1; 7 bases line up with TRBD1. This CDR3 contains 13 residues. Trimming removed 4 bases from V and 7 bases from J; junction bases left unmatched: 7. In germline, CDR1 is SGHRS, CDR2 YFSETQ. DNA for the CDR3: TGCGCCAGCAGCCAAGGGGGCCAGTTTGAAGCTTTCTTT. This codes for CASSQGGQFEAFF.

This rearrangement joins TRBV7-3 to TRBJ2-3; 7 nucleotides align to TRBD2. Trimming took 2 bases from V and 4 from J; bases not matched to a gene: 6. CDR1 is SGHTA, CDR2 FQGTGA, per germline. The CDR3 is 15 amino acids. The CDR3 nucleotides read TGTGCCAGCAGCTTAGGAGCGGGGAGCGCAGATACGCAGTATTTT. It codes for CASSLGAGSADTQYF. The full variable domain, its missing parts supplied by reference TRBV7-3 and TRBJ2-3, is GAGVSQTPSNKVTEKGKYVELRCDPISGHTALYWYRQSLGQGPEFLIYFQGTGAADDSGLPNDRFFAVRPEGSVSTLKIQRTERGDSAVYLCASSLGAGSADTQYFGPGTRLTVL.

This chain's CDR3 is CASSLYSLTTEAFF. The CDR3 region has the DNA TGTGCCAGCAGCTTATACTCACTTACTACTGAAGCTTTCTTT. The chain combines TRBV7-9 with TRBJ1-1; unclear D gene. Trimming shortened V by 2 bases and J by 5 bases, and 12 bases separated the two germline ends. Germline-derived CDR1 and CDR2 are SEHNR and FQNEAQ (reference sequence). The CDR3 is 14 amino acids.

This chain connects TRBV23-1 to TRBJ2-7; TRBD1 might be the D (5 bases). TRBV23-1 is an open reading frame whose function is uncertain. V was clipped by 8 bases and J by 0 bases, with 14 bases between them. The CDR3 extends over 14 amino acids. CDR3 sequence: CASGKDKSSYEQYF. In nucleotides, the CDR3 is TGCGCCAGCGGAAAGGACAAGAGCTCCTACGAGCAGTACTTC.